These 27 T cell receptor beta chains share one sample of origin, sequenced in a study of T cells after yellow fever vaccination. One entry per CDR3 protein, called by TCRdb with MiXCR from the 5' RACE reads. This sample has some 320,000 distinct CDR3 sequences, with about 10% found just once. This specimen consisted of CD4+ T cells sorted from PBMCs, obtained 45 days after the yellow fever booster vaccination. These TCRs come from a young man who received the YFV17D yellow fever vaccine.

The CDR3 reads CASSLAPGESYGYTF. In DNA, the CDR3 is TGTGCCAGCAGCTTAGCTCCGGGAGAGAGCTATGGCTACACCTTC. V and J are TRBV11-1 and TRBJ1-2; D is undetermined. The CDR3 covers 15 residues. The ends were cut back, 0 bases at V and 4 bases at J, with 12 bases in the middle. The germline V gene encodes CDR1 SGHAT and CDR2 FQDESV (reference sequence).

V gene TRBV5-1 combines with J gene TRBJ2-3, with a possible D match to TRBD1 (5 bases). Germline CDR1 and CDR2: SGHRS and YFSETQ. The V end was cut by 5 bases, the J end by 7 bases, with 17 bases between. The CDR3 has 14 residues. The DNA for the CDR3 is TGCGCCAGCAGTAGTACAGGAGAGTTTCATACGCAGTATTTT. Translating gives CASSSTGEFHTQYF.

In DNA, the CDR3 is TGTGCCAGCAGCCAGGGGGCTTCCGGGGCCGCGGACATGAACACTGAAGCTTTCTTT. Its translation is CASSQGASGAADMNTEAFF. The chain has TRBV4-2 and TRBJ1-1, with D perhaps TRBD1 (6 bases). There are 19 residues in the CDR3. The germline V gene has CDR1 LGHNA and CDR2 YNFKEQ. V was trimmed by 3 bases and J by 0 bases, leaving 23 bases between them.

In DNA form, the CDR3 reads TGTGCCAGCAGCGTAGTAGCGGGGATACAAGAGACCCAGTACTTC. Protein: CASSVVAGIQETQYF. The chain is built from TRBV9 and TRBJ2-5, with 8 bases matching TRBD2. J gave up 2 bases and V 0 bases, and 3 bases lay outside the gene matches. The CDR3 extends over 15 amino acids. CDR1 is SGDLS, CDR2 YYNGEE, per germline.

The CDR3: CASSDFSYYGYTF. DNA of the CDR3: TGTGCCAGCAGTGACTTCAGCTACTATGGCTACACCTTC. This chain joins TRBV6-1 and TRBJ1-2, with D unresolved. Germline V gene sequence: CDR1 MNHNS, CDR2 SASEGT. With 3 bases removed from V and 3 bases from J, the gap between germline ends came to 8 bases. The CDR3 runs 13 residues.

The rearrangement joins TRBV4-1 to TRBJ2-1; 9 bases fit TRBD1. CDR1 and CDR2 (germline): MGHRA, YSYEKL. This CDR3 is 16 amino acids long. Unmatched junction bases numbered 4, after V lost 0 bases and J lost 4 bases. CDR3 sequence reads: CASSQDPDRGYNEQFF. CDR3 in DNA: TGCGCCAGCAGCCAAGATCCGGACAGGGGATACAATGAGCAGTTCTTC.

The chain recombines TRBV6-6 with TRBJ2-7; perhaps TRBD1 as D (7 bases). V was trimmed by 0 bases and J by 2 bases, leaving 11 bases between them. In germline, CDR1 is MNHNY, CDR2 SVGAGI (reference sequence). There are 15 residues in the CDR3. The CDR3 protein is CASSYSEGAAYEQYV. The CDR3 bases are TGTGCCAGCAGTTACTCGGAGGGGGCCGCCTACGAGCAGTACGTC.

In this sample, this clonotype turned up a few times. This rearrangement joins TRBV6-8 to TRBJ2-6, with D possibly TRBD2 on 5 matching bases. Germline V gives CDR1 MNHGY, CDR2 SAAAGT. There are 18 residues in the CDR3. V lost 8 bases to trimming and J lost 3 bases, with 23 bases between them. CDR3 loop: CASPKFLAEGCGANVLTF. Here the CDR3 DNA reads TGTGCCAGCCCTAAGTTCCTAGCCGAGGGTTGTGGGGCCAACGTCCTGACTTTC.

This clonotype has more than one count but fewer than ten. The rearrangement joins TRBV5-1 to TRBJ2-1, with 10 bases fitting TRBD2. Trimming at V came to 2 bases and at J to 7 bases, leaving 6 bases not matched to a gene. CDR1 and CDR2 (germline): SGHRS, YFSETQ. This CDR3 contains 15 residues. The CDR3 protein is CASSLDSGGWNEQFF. In DNA, the CDR3 is TGCGCCAGCAGCTTAGATAGCGGGGGGTGGAATGAGCAGTTCTTC.

This clonotype has just a few counts. The rearrangement links TRBV12-3 or TRBV12-4 to TRBJ1-4; 9 positions match TRBD1. The junction had 9 bases not matched to a gene; V was cut back by 6 bases and J by 4 bases. This CDR3 comprises 16 residues. The CDR3, as DNA: TGTGCCAGCAGCCATACTCAGGGACAGGGTAATGAAAAACTGTTTTTT. This codes for CASSHTQGQGNEKLFF.

V gene TRBV6-2 or TRBV6-3 combines with J gene TRBJ2-5, with TRBD2 identical over 13 bases. Germline V gene data show CDR1 as MNHEY and CDR2 as SVGEGT. The CDR3 sequence is 15 residues long. After removal of 6 bases from V and 7 bases from J, the junction contained 8 bases not matched to a gene. CDR3 DNA sequence: TGTGCCAGCAGACCCGGACTAGCGGGAGATGGGACCCAGTACTTC. Protein product: CASRPGLAGDGTQYF.

V gene TRBV12-3 or TRBV12-4 combines with J gene TRBJ2-5; 8 bases agree with TRBD1. V trimming: 4 bases; J trimming: 4 bases; junction bases outside the gene matches: 2. The CDR3 runs 13 residues. The CDR3, as DNA: TGTGCCAGCAGTTCAGGGGGCTTAGAGACCCAGTACTTC. This encodes CASSSGGLETQYF.

The table lists this clonotype with a few counts. The chain links TRBV6-5 to TRBJ1-1; D is ambiguous. The V end was cut by 2 bases, the J end by 4 bases, with 11 bases between. This CDR3 is 14 amino acids long. Germline V CDR1 and CDR2: MNHEY, SVGAGI. The CDR3 spells CASSYQVPPTEAFF. The CDR3 region has the DNA TGTGCCAGCAGTTACCAGGTCCCCCCCACTGAAGCTTTCTTT.

The sample holds one count of this clonotype. The chain carries TRBV6-5 and TRBJ2-7; the match to TRBD1 covers 8 bases. This CDR3 contains 17 residues. V was pared by 1 base and J by 2 bases, with 10 bases of the junction left unmatched. Germline CDR1 and CDR2: MNHEY and SVGAGI. The CDR3 here is CASSYYPPGQVTYEQYF. The CDR3 DNA reads as TGTGCCAGCAGTTACTACCCCCCGGGACAGGTGACCTACGAGCAGTACTTC.

The chain uses TRBV20-1 and TRBJ1-5, with TRBD1 as a possible D gene (5 bases). V dropped 6 bases and J dropped 1 base, with 16 bases sitting between them. The V gene's germline CDR1 is DFQATT and CDR2 SNEGSKA (reference sequence). This CDR3 region has 15 residues. CDR3 residues: CSASGVLSSNQPQHF. The CDR3 bases are TGCAGTGCCTCGGGGGTTCTCTCCAGCAATCAGCCCCAGCATTTT.

V is TRBV7-2 and J is TRBJ2-5; a weak D match, TRBD2 (6 bases). Between the trimmed V and J ends, which lost 7 bases and 4 bases, there was a span of 16 bases. Germline CDR1 and CDR2: SGHTA and FQGNSA. This CDR3 is 14 amino acids long. The CDR3 loop is CASTRGRRGETQYF. The DNA for the CDR3 is TGTGCCAGCACCCGTGGACGGAGGGGAGAGACCCAGTACTTC.

There are a few counts of this clonotype. The chain links TRBV3-1 to TRBJ1-1, with TRBD1 matching 7 bases. After removal of 2 bases from V and 4 bases from J, the junction contained 4 bases not matched to a gene. The germline V gene has CDR1 LGHDT and CDR2 YNNKEL (reference sequence). The CDR3 is 14 amino acids. The CDR3 reads CASSQFDRATEAFF. DNA of the CDR3: TGTGCCAGCAGCCAATTTGACAGGGCCACTGAAGCTTTCTTT.

This clonotype appeared a few times. J is TRBJ2-3 and V is TRBV5-1, with D possibly matching TRBD2 (6 bases). The CDR3 is 16 residues long. V was cut by 0 bases and J by 6 bases, with 17 bases left in between. In germline, CDR1 is SGHRS, CDR2 YFSETQ. The CDR3 coding sequence is TGCGCCAGCAGCTTGGCTCTAGCGAACGAAGGGGATACGCAGTATTTT. It yields the protein CASSLALANEGDTQYF. Full variable domain (outside the CDR3, taken from reference TRBV5-1 and TRBJ2-3): KAGVTQTPRYLIKTRGQQVTLSCSPISGHRSVSWYQQTPGQGLQFLFEYFSETQRNKGNFPGRFSGRQFSNSRSEMNVSTLELGDSALYLCASSLALANEGDTQYFGPGTRLTVL.

The V gene is TRBV20-1, the J gene TRBJ1-5; 12 bases are shared with TRBD1. Germline V gene lookup returns CDR1 DFQATT and CDR2 SNEGSKA (reference sequence). The CDR3 is made up of 15 amino acids. J lost 6 bases, V lost 6 bases, and 9 bases had no gene match. As DNA, the CDR3 is TGCAGTGCCACGGTCGGGACAGGGGGCGGTCAGCCCCAGCATTTT. Protein: CSATVGTGGGQPQHF.

This clonotype was counted only a few times. J is TRBJ1-1 and V is TRBV18; unclear D gene. Germline CDR1 is KGHSH and CDR2 is LQKENI. V was clipped by 1 base and J by 1 base, with 10 bases between them. The CDR3 spans 15 residues. In DNA, the CDR3 is TGTGCCAGCTCACCACTTAATGGAAAGAACACTGAAGCTTTCTTT. Amino acids: CASSPLNGKNTEAFF.

The genes are TRBV11-2 and TRBJ1-2; no firm D call. Germline CDR1 reads SGHAT; CDR2 reads FQNNGV. V dropped 0 bases and J dropped 3 bases, with 5 bases sitting between them. CDR3 size: 13 residues. The CDR3: CASSLDPDYGYTF. Written as DNA, the CDR3 is TGTGCCAGCAGCTTAGACCCAGACTATGGCTACACCTTC.

This clonotype was seen only a few times. This rearrangement joins TRBV24-1 to TRBJ1-5, with D hard to call. Germline values: CDR1 KGHDR, CDR2 SFDVKD. This CDR3 has 13 amino acids. V lost 5 bases and J lost 6, with 10 bases in between. This CDR3 reads CATSAQKGQPQHF. DNA for the CDR3: TGTGCCACCAGTGCCCAAAAGGGTCAGCCCCAGCATTTT.

This clonotype was found many times. CDR3 loop: CASRHDRSSGYTF. The CDR3 DNA is TGCGCCAGCAGGCACGACAGATCCAGTGGCTACACCTTC. This chain joins TRBV4-1 and TRBJ1-2; D perhaps matches TRBD1 (5 bases). This CDR3 is 13 amino acids long. The V gene lost 6 bases and the J gene lost 7 bases, with 15 bases spanning the gap. Germline values: CDR1 MGHRA, CDR2 YSYEKL.

V is TRBV2 and J is TRBJ2-4; no definite D call. The CDR3 runs to 12 residues. V shed 4 bases and J shed 3 bases, with 4 bases lying between them. Germline V lookup: CDR1 SNHLY, CDR2 FYNNEI. The CDR3 nucleotides read TGTGCCAGCAGTGCAGGCAAAAACATTCAGTACTTC. Translated: CASSAGKNIQYF.

This clonotype was seen a handful of times. The rearrangement uses TRBV4-3 and TRBJ2-3, with 7 bases lining up with TRBD2. Germline CDR1 reads LGHNA; CDR2 reads YSLEER. The CDR3 is 19 amino acids. V gave up 0 bases and J gave up 0 bases; unmatched junction bases: 12. The CDR3 DNA is TGCGCCAGCAGCCAAGAAGCCCGGGGGAGGGGTTACAGCACAGATACGCAGTATTTT. Its translation is CASSQEARGRGYSTDTQYF.

V and J are TRBV18 and TRBJ2-2, with 12 bases matching TRBD1. The length of the CDR3 is 16 residues. Germline assignment: CDR1 KGHSH and CDR2 LQKENI. V shed 3 bases and J 7 bases; nucleotides not matched to a gene: 6. CDR3 loop: CASSPRDRGRGGELFF. As DNA, the CDR3 is TGTGCCAGCTCACCGAGGGACAGGGGGCGCGGCGGGGAGCTGTTTTTT.

This clonotype has only a few counts. The gene calls are TRBV6-2 or TRBV6-3 and TRBJ2-5; 13 bases match TRBD2. J lost 7 bases, V lost 6 bases, and 5 bases had no gene match. Germline lookup yields CDR1 MNHEY and CDR2 SVGEGT. This CDR3 is built from 14 residues. CDR3 in amino acids: CASRGLAGMMTQYF. The CDR3 DNA is TGTGCCAGCAGGGGACTAGCGGGGATGATGACCCAGTACTTC.